Below, 19 T cell receptor beta chains from the same sample are listed, as sequenced in a study of cytomegalovirus exposure and HLA in healthy donors (dated by TCRdb to 2016 to 2017). Library preparation used the immunoSEQ multiplex PCR assay. For the multiplex PCR, a mixture combining 60 forward primers for TCR Vbeta segments and 13 reverse primers for TCR Jbeta segments was used. The table was pulled from immuneACCESS by TCRdb, which kept in-frame rearrangements only. Such tables lose some clones; where checked, under half of the loss comes from unresolved V genes, and the rest has no known cause. Present in this sample are about 99,000 clones, around 77% of which were seen just once. Around 3.4% of the sample lies in the top ten. The specimen was PBMCs. The origin of the receptors is a man in his forties in good health and CMV-seronegative.

This sequence joins TRBV2 and TRBJ2-2; 14 bases fit TRBD2. Germline V lookup: CDR1 SNHLY, CDR2 FYNNEI. CDR3 length: 15 residues. J gave up 6 bases and V 6 bases, and 3 bases lay outside the gene matches. DNA of the CDR3: TGTGCCAGCAGCGGACTAGCGGGGGGTTCCGGGGAGCTGTTTTTT. Translation: CASSGLAGGSGELFF. Full variable domain (missing parts from reference TRBV2 and TRBJ2-2): EPEVTQTPSHQVTQMGQEVILRCVPISNHLYFYWYRQILGQKVEFLVSFYNNEISEKSEIFDDQFSVERPDGSNFTLKIRSTKLEDSAMYFCASSGLAGGSGELFFGEGSRLTVL.

The chain uses TRBV6-6 and TRBJ1-2; D possibly corresponds to TRBD1 (6 bases). V was clipped by 0 bases and J by 7 bases, with 12 bases between them. CDR1 MNHNY and CDR2 SVGAGI come from the germline V gene (reference sequence). This CDR3 spans 14 amino acids. The chain's CDR3 is CASSYSGGNGGYTF. The CDR3 region has the DNA TGTGCCAGCAGTTACTCTGGGGGCAACGGTGGCTACACCTTC.

The rearrangement joins TRBV28 to TRBJ2-4, with TRBD1 matching 8 bases. The germline V gene encodes CDR1 MDHEN and CDR2 SYDVKM. With 5 bases clipped from V and 3 bases from J, the junction kept 6 bases outside the gene matches. This CDR3 is 15 amino acids long. DNA of the CDR3: TGTGCCAGCAGTGGGGGACAGGCCTACAAAAACATTCAGTACTTC. Translated, it gives CASSGGQAYKNIQYF.

This rearrangement joins TRBV19 to TRBJ1-1; 7 nucleotides match TRBD1. The CDR3 spans 14 residues. V lost 4 bases to trimming and J lost 4 bases; unmatched junction nucleotides: 6. Per the germline V gene, CDR1 is LNHDA and CDR2 is SQIVND (reference sequence). The DNA of the CDR3 is TGTGCCAGTAGTACCAAGACAGGGTCCACTGAAGCTTTCTTT. Amino acid sequence: CASSTKTGSTEAFF.

The chain uses TRBV28 and TRBJ2-7; possibly TRBD2 for D (6 bases). In germline, CDR1 is MDHEN, CDR2 SYDVKM. The V gene lost 7 bases and the J gene lost 1 base, with 20 bases spanning the gap. This CDR3 is 16 amino acids long. CDR3 DNA sequence: TGTGCCAGCACCTCTTCCGGGGCGGGATGGTCCTACGAGCAGTACTTC. This sequence encodes CASTSSGAGWSYEQYF.

The chain carries TRBV5-6 and TRBJ1-2; no clear D gene. The V gene's germline CDR1 is SGHDT and CDR2 YYEEEE. The CDR3 length is 13 residues. V was clipped by 6 bases and J by 4 bases, with 13 bases between them. In DNA, the CDR3 is TGTGCCAGCAATCCCACTGCGGCCTATGGCTACACCTTC. Translated, it gives CASNPTAAYGYTF.

The rearrangement uses TRBV10-3 and TRBJ1-5, with D possibly TRBD1 on 5 matching bases. This CDR3 has 17 residues. V lost 0 bases to trimming and J lost 0 bases, with 12 bases between them. CDR1 is ENHRY, CDR2 SYGVKD, per germline. CDR3 sequence reads: CAISESAGMGSNQPQHF. In DNA, the CDR3 is TGTGCCATCAGTGAGTCCGCAGGGATGGGTAGCAATCAGCCCCAGCATTTT.

This chain joins TRBV5-1 and TRBJ2-7; TRBD1 agrees at 7 bases. V lost 3 bases to trimming and J lost 0 bases; unmatched junction nucleotides: 6. Germline V gene sequence: CDR1 SGHRS, CDR2 YFSETQ. This CDR3 is built from 15 residues. CDR3 in DNA: TGCGCCAGCAGCTCCGGACAGGAGCTCTCCTACGAGCAGTACTTC. This codes for CASSSGQELSYEQYF.

The sample holds one count of this clone. This chain connects TRBV7-2 to TRBJ2-1, with 7 bases fitting TRBD2. The CDR3 covers 12 residues. The junction had 13 bases not matched to a gene; V was cut back by 8 bases and J by 15 bases. CDR1 and CDR2 from the germline V gene are SGHTA and FQGNSA. The CDR3 reads CASHGAGPLPFF. DNA of the CDR3: TGTGCCAGCCACGGAGCGGGGCCCCTCCCGTTCTTC.

The chain couples TRBV6-6 to TRBJ1-2; 9 bases align to TRBD1. Trimming cost V 6 bases and J 8 bases; bases outside gene matches: 4. The CDR3 is made up of 12 amino acids. The germline CDR1 and CDR2 sequences are MNHNY and SVGAGI (reference sequence). This CDR3 reads CASSRDRVGYTF. The CDR3 bases are TGTGCCAGCAGCCGGGACAGGGTGGGCTACACCTTC.

This rearrangement joins TRBV9 to TRBJ1-6; 7 bases align to TRBD1. Trimming removed 3 bases from V and 6 bases from J; junction bases left unmatched: 3. The CDR3 is 14 residues long. Per the germline V gene, CDR1 is SGDLS and CDR2 is YYNGEE. In nucleotides, the CDR3 is TGTGCCAGCAGCGCCGGGACAGTTAATTCACCCCTCCACTTT. Its protein is CASSAGTVNSPLHF.

The gene calls are TRBV10-3 and TRBJ2-4, with D possibly being TRBD1 (6 bases). Trimming removed 2 bases from V and 3 bases from J, with 11 bases in between. The CDR3 length is 15 residues. CDR1 and CDR2 (germline): ENHRY, SYGVKD. In DNA form, the CDR3 reads TGTGCCATCAGTGAGCCGGGACAAGACAAAAACATTCAGTACTTC. Translating it yields CAISEPGQDKNIQYF.

This clone was counted a few times. V is TRBV28 and J is TRBJ1-3; D perhaps matches TRBD1 (5 bases). V lost 8 bases and J 8 bases, leaving 16 bases between the germline ends. From germline, CDR1 is MDHEN and CDR2 SYDVKM. The CDR3 extends over 13 amino acids. The CDR3 spells CASGGGMDHTIYF. In DNA, the CDR3 is TGTGCCAGCGGGGGGGGAATGGATCACACCATATATTTT. The entire variable domain, with the rest obtained from reference TRBV28 and TRBJ1-3, is as follows: DVKVTQSSRYLVKRTGEKVFLECVQDMDHENMFWYRQDPGLGLRLIYFSYDVKMKEKGDIPEGYSVSREKKERFSLILESASTNQTSMYLCASGGGMDHTIYFGEGSWLTVV.

This clone was seen once. CDR3 bases: TGTGCCACAAACTCACAGATTAACTATGGCTACACCTTC. Protein: CATNSQINYGYTF. The chain uses TRBV28 and TRBJ1-2; D not resolved. Trimming shortened V by 10 bases and J by 1 base, and 13 bases separated the two germline ends. The CDR3 has 13 amino acids. The germline V gene has CDR1 MDHEN and CDR2 SYDVKM.

J is TRBJ2-7 and V is TRBV2, with 8 positions matching TRBD1. The germline V gene has CDR1 SNHLY and CDR2 FYNNEI. The CDR3 has 14 residues. V trimming: 8 bases; J trimming: 7 bases; junction bases outside the gene matches: 13. The CDR3 reads CASDRTGPPDEQYF. CDR3 DNA: TGTGCCAGCGACCGGACAGGGCCCCCCGATGAGCAGTACTTC.

This clone was found a few times. CDR3 in amino acids: CASSPGQGRWETQYF. Here the CDR3 DNA reads TGTGCCAGCAGCCCCGGACAGGGGCGATGGGAGACCCAGTACTTC. The J gene is TRBJ2-5, the V gene TRBV7-9; 9 positions agree with TRBD1. The CDR3 loop spans 15 amino acids. The germline gives CDR1 SEHNR, CDR2 FQNEAQ (reference sequence). V dropped 5 bases and J dropped 5; count of bases not matched to a gene: 9.

This clone was observed a few times. CDR3 in DNA: TGCGCCAGCGCGAGCGGCAAAAACATTCAGTACTTC. The encoded protein is CASASGKNIQYF. The V gene is TRBV10-2, the J gene TRBJ2-4; possible D gene TRBD2, 5 bases. The CDR3 is made up of 12 amino acids. The V and J ends lost 8 bases and 3 bases respectively, with 8 bases between them. Germline CDR1 reads WSHSY; CDR2 reads SAAADI.

The CDR3, as DNA: TGCGCCAGCAGCTTGGAGGGGGGGATGAGCTCCTATAATTCACCCCTCCACTTT. Amino acid sequence: CASSLEGGMSSYNSPLHF. The rearrangement links TRBV5-1 to TRBJ1-6, with D possibly being TRBD1 (6 bases). Germline V gene lookup returns CDR1 SGHRS and CDR2 YFSETQ. The ends were cut back, 0 bases at V and 0 bases at J, with 13 bases in the middle. CDR3 length: 18 residues.

This clone was counted only a few times. This chain uses TRBV7-9 with TRBJ2-7, with D hard to call. CDR1 and CDR2 (germline): SEHNR, FQNEAQ (reference sequence). Trimming removed 1 base from V and 4 bases from J, with 8 bases in between. This CDR3 is 13 amino acids long. The DNA for the CDR3 is TGTGCCAGCAGCTTAGGCACGACTTACGAGCAGTACTTC. Translated, it gives CASSLGTTYEQYF.